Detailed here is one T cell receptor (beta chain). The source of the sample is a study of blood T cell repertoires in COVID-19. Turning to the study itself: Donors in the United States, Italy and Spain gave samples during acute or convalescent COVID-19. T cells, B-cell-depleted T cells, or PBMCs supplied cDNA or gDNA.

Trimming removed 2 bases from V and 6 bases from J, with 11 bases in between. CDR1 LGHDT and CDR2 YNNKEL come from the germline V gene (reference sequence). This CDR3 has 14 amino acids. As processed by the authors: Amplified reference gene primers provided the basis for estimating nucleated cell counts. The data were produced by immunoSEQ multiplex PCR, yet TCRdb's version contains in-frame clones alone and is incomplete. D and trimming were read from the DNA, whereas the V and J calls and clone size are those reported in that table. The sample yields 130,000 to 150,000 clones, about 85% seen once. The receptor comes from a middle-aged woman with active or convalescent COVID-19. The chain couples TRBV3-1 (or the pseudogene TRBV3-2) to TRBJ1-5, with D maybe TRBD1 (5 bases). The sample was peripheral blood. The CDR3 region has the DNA TGTGCCAGCAGCCAAAGCCCAGGGCGTCAGCCCCAGCATTTT. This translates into CASSQSPGRQPQHF.